This record covers a single T cell receptor beta chain. Its cognate antigen is unknown. Trimming took off 8 bases at V and 2 bases at J, with 12 bases between the two ends. The CDR3 is 13 amino acids. Germline-derived CDR1 and CDR2 are SNHLY and FYNNEI. This entry is derived from a study of T cell responses to AZD1222 COVID-19 vaccine. Study-level findings and limits: A mostly white British donor set with more females was recruited, and clonal diversity was possibly underestimated.

Sequencing used immunoSEQ multiplex PCR; TCRdb keeps in-frame clones, though not all of them. The table has about 96,000 clones, around 87% seen once; the top ten hold less than 3%. The chain is built from TRBV2 and TRBJ2-5, with unresolved D. The source of this sequence is an adult in good health. The sequences come from peripheral blood, collected on day 0 of AZD1222 vaccination. CDR3 nucleotide sequence: TGTGCCAGCCAACAGAACCTACAAGAGACCCAGTACTTC. It is translated as CASQQNLQETQYF. The variable domain in full, with the rest retrieved from reference TRBV2 and TRBJ2-5, is EPEVTQTPSHQVTQMGQEVILRCVPISNHLYFYWYRQILGQKVEFLVSFYNNEISEKSEIFDDQFSVERPDGSNFTLKIRSTKLEDSAMYFCASQQNLQETQYFGPGTRLLVL.